This T cell receptor beta chain was found in a study of CD8 T cells in ankylosing spondylitis. Study-level findings and limits: Peripheral blood held disease-linked clones only at relatively low frequency, and these were CD8+. Some motif variants had been reported before (in reactive arthritis synovial fluid and blood). Blood of patients with ankylosing spondylitis appeared to be characterized by a TCR beta motif of eight highly homologous variants.

Germline CDR1 reads ENHRY; CDR2 reads SYGVKD. CDR3 length equals 15 residues. Trimming shortened V by 4 bases and J by 2 bases, and 12 bases separated the two germline ends. This clonotype was seen at least ten times. Its cognate antigen is unknown. TCRdb re-analysed the 5' RACE reads in MiXCR, keeping a single row per CDR3 protein. The profile covers some 840,000 distinct CDR3 sequences, with about 12% appearing a single time and roughly 0.51% taken by the ten largest. The V and J genes are TRBV10-3 and TRBJ2-1; the D gene is possibly TRBD2 (6 bases). This receptor was identified in a male donor with ankylosing spondylitis. Material: blood, either unsorted or a sorted T cell fraction (not recorded which). In DNA form, the CDR3 reads TGTGCCATCAGTGTGCGGGGTAGGGCCTACAATGAGCAGTTCTTC. It is translated as CAISVRGRAYNEQFF.